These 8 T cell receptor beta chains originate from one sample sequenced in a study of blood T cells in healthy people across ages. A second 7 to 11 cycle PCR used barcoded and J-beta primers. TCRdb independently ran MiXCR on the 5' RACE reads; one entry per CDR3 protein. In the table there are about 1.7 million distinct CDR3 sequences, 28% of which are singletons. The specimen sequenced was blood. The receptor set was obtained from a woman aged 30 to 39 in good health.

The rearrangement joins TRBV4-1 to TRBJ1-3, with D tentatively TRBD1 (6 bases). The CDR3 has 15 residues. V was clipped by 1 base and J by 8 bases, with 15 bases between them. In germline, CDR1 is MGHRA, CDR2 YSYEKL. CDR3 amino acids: CASSQVWTEDDTIYF. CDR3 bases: TGCGCCAGCAGCCAAGTGTGGACAGAAGACGACACCATATATTTT.

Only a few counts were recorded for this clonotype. The CDR3 loop is CASSRDGGLAYEQYF. Here the CDR3 DNA reads TGTGCCAGCAGTCGAGACGGGGGGCTAGCCTACGAGCAGTACTTC. The rearrangement links TRBV6-5 to TRBJ2-7, with D perhaps matching TRBD2 (7 bases). The germline V and J ends were trimmed by 5 bases and 2 bases, with 16 bases remaining between them. CDR3 size: 15 residues. Germline V gives CDR1 MNHEY, CDR2 SVGAGI.

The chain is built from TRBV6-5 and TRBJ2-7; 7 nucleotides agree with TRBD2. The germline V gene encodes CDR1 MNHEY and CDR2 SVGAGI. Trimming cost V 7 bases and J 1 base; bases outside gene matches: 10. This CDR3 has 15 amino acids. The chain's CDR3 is CASKMGGGTSYEQYF. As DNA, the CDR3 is TGTGCCAGCAAGATGGGCGGGGGAACTTCCTACGAGCAGTACTTC.

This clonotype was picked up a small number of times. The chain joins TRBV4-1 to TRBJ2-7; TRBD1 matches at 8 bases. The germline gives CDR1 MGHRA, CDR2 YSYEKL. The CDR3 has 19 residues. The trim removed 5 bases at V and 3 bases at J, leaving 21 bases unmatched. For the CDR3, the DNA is TGCGCCAGCAGCACACTTCCGGGACAGGAGAATTCTAGGTTCTACGAGCAGTACTTC. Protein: CASSTLPGQENSRFYEQYF.

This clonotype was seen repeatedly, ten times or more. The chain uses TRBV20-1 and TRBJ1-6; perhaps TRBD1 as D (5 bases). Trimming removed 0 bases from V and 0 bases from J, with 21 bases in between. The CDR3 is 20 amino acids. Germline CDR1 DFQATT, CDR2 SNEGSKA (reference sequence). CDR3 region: CSAREGLGVGSSSYNSPLHF. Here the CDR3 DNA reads TGCAGTGCTAGAGAGGGGCTTGGGGTGGGGTCGAGCTCCTATAATTCACCCCTCCACTTT.

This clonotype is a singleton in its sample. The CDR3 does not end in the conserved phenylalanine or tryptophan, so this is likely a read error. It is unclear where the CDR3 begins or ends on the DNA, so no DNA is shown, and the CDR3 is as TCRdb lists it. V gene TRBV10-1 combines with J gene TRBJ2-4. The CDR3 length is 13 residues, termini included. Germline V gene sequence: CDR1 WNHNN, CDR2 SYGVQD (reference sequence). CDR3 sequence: CASSDGGYEQYFV.

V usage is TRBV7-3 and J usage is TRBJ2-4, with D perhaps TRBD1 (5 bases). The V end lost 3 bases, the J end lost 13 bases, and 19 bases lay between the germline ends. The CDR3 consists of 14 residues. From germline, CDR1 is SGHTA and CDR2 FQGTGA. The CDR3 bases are TGTGCCAGCAGCTTCGGTCAGGGAAACAATGAGCAGTACTTC. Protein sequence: CASSFGQGNNEQYF.

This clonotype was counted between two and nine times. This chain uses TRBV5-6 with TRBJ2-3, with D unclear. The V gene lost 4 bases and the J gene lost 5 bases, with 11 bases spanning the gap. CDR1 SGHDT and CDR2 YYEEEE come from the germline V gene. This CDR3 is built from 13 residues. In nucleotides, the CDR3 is TGTGCCAGCAGCCCTCCTCTAAAAGATACGCAGTATTTT. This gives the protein CASSPPLKDTQYF.